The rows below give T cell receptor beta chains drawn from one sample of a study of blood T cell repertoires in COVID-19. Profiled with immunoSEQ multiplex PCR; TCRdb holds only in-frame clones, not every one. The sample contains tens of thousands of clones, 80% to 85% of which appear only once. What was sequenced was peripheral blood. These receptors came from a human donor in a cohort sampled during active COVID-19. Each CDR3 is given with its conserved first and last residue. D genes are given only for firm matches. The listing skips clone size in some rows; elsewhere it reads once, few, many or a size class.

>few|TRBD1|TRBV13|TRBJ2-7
CASSWNGAGTGSYEQYF
TGTGCCAGCAGCTGGAACGGGGCCGGGACAGGATCCTACGAGCAGTACTTC
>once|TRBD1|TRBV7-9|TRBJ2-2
CASSLRQGAGELFF
TGTGCCAGCAGCTTAAGACAGGGGGCCGGGGAGCTGTTTTTT
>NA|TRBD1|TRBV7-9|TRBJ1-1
CASSPNRGANTEAFF
TGTGCCAGCAGCCCAAACAGGGGCGCGAACACTGAAGCTTTCTTT
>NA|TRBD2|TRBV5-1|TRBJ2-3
CASSPGSGGAFTQYF
TGCGCCAGCAGCCCGGGTAGCGGGGGGGCGTTTACGCAGTATTTT
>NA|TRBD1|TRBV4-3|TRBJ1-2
CASSHRTGRNYGYTF
TGCGCCAGCAGCCACCGGACAGGACGTAACTATGGCTACACCTTC
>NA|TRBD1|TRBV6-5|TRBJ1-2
CASSYTGQGSGYTF
TGTGCCAGCAGTTACACGGGACAGGGTAGTGGCTACACCTTC
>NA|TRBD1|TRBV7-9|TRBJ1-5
CASTRGPQPQHF
TGTGCCAGCACCAGGGGGCCGCAGCCCCAGCATTTT
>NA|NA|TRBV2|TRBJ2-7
CASSELQGTYEQYF
TGTGCCAGCAGTGAACTACAGGGAACCTACGAGCAGTACTTC
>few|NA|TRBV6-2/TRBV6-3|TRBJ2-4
CASSYPPRGGWAKNIQYF
TGTGCCAGCAGTTACCCTCCGCGGGGAGGATGGGCCAAAAACATTCAGTACTTC
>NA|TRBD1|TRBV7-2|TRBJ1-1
CASKTGGSQAKAFF
TGTGCCAGCAAAACAGGGGGATCACAGGCGAAAGCTTTCTTT
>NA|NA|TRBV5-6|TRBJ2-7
CASSFDSTYEQYF
TGTGCCAGCAGCTTCGACAGCACCTACGAGCAGTACTTC
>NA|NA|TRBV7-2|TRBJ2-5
CASSSQPLGRETQYF
TGTGCCAGCAGCTCCCAGCCCCTGGGGAGGGAGACCCAGTACTTC
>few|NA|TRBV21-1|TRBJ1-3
CASSEKGGNTIYF
TGTGCCAGCAGCGAGAAGGGGGGAAACACCATATATTTT
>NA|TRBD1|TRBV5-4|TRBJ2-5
CASRPGQGAMAQYF
TGTGCCAGCAGACCAGGACAGGGGGCCATGGCCCAGTACTTC
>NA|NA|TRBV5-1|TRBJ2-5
CASSLRSSKQETQYF
TGCGCCAGCAGCTTACGCTCTAGCAAGCAAGAGACCCAGTACTTC
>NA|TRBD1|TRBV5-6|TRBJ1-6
CASSQPRDRGNNSPLHF
TGTGCCAGCAGCCAGCCGCGGGACAGGGGGAATAATTCACCCCTCCACTTT
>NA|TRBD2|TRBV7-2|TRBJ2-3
CASSLGGLAGGLSDTQYF
TGTGCCAGCAGCTTAGGAGGGCTAGCGGGGGGACTTTCAGATACGCAGTATTTT
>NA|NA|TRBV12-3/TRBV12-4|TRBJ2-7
CASSYGDEQYF
TGTGCCAGCAGTTACGGGGACGAGCAGTACTTC
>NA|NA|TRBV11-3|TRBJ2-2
CASSFGGVGTGELFF
TGTGCCAGCAGCTTCGGCGGGGTGGGCACCGGGGAGCTGTTTTTT
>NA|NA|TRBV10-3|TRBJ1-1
CAISAGIGDTEAFF
TGTGCCATAAGTGCCGGGATAGGCGACACTGAAGCTTTCTTT
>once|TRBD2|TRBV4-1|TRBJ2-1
CASSQGTSRYNEQFF
TGCGCCAGCAGCCAAGGGACTAGCCGGTACAATGAGCAGTTCTTC
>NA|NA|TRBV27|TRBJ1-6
CASSSRQALGSPLHF
TGTGCCAGCAGTTCCAGACAGGCCTTGGGTTCACCCCTCCACTTT
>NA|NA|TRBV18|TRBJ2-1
CASSPLISSEQFF
TGTGCCAGCTCACCACTTATAAGTAGTGAGCAGTTCTTC
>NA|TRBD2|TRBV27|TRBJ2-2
CASRLAGVGTGELFF
TGTGCCAGCAGGCTAGCGGGAGTGGGGACCGGGGAGCTGTTTTTT
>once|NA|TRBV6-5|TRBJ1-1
CASSYRGSGFPEAFF
TGTGCCAGCAGTTACAGGGGCTCGGGTTTCCCTGAAGCTTTCTTT
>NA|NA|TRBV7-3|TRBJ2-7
CASSSFGGEQYF
TGTGCCAGCAGCTCCTTCGGGGGCGAGCAGTACTTC
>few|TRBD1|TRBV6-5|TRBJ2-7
CASSRQGPSYEQYF
TGTGCCAGCAGCCGACAGGGGCCCTCCTACGAGCAGTACTTC
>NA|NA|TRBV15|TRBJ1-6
CATSRQGYNSPLHF
TGTGCCACCAGCAGACAGGGATATAATTCACCCCTCCACTTT
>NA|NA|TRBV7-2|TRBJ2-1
CASSLVGPTGDEQFF
TGTGCCAGCAGCTTAGTAGGTCCCACAGGTGATGAGCAGTTCTTC
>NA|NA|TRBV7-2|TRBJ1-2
CASSFPPDGYTF
TGTGCCAGCAGCTTCCCACCGGATGGCTACACCTTC
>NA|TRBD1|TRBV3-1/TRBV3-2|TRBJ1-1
CASSRGTGAFF
TGTGCCAGCAGCCGCGGGACAGGAGCTTTCTTT
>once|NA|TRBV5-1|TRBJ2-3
CASSLRGLFTDTQYF
TGCGCCAGCAGCTTGCGGGGGTTGTTTACAGATACGCAGTATTTT
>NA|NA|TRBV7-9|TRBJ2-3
CASRALGGGTDTQYF
TGTGCCAGCAGGGCATTAGGCGGGGGCACAGATACGCAGTATTTT
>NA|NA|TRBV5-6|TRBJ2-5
CASSLLASQETQYF
TGTGCCAGCAGCTTACTAGCATCTCAAGAGACCCAGTACTTC
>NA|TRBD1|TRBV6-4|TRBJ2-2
CASSGTGDTGELFF
TGTGCCAGCAGTGGGACAGGGGACACCGGGGAGCTGTTTTTT
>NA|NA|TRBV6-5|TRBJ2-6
CASRDPGTGANVLTF
TGTGCCAGCAGAGACCCAGGGACTGGGGCCAACGTCCTGACTTTC
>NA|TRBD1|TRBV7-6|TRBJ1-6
CASSLRAGGLNSPLHF
TGTGCCAGCAGCTTAAGGGCAGGGGGTTTAAATTCACCCCTCCACTTT
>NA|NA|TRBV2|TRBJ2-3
CASLRGALLSTDTQYF
TGTGCCAGCTTACGGGGGGCACTTTTGAGCACAGATACGCAGTATTTT
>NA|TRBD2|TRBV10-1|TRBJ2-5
CASRGSGSRETQYF
TGCGCCAGCAGAGGGAGCGGGAGTCGAGAGACCCAGTACTTC
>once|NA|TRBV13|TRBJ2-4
CASSSRAGEAKNIQYF
TGTGCCAGCAGCTCCCGCGCAGGGGAAGCCAAAAACATTCAGTACTTC
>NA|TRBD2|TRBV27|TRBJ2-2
CASCQGTINTGELFF
TGTGCCAGCTGTCAAGGGACTATCAACACCGGGGAGCTGTTTTTT
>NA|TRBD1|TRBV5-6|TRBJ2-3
CASSLATGGWADTQYF
TGTGCCAGCAGCTTGGCGACAGGGGGCTGGGCAGATACGCAGTATTTT
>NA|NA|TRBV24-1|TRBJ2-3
CATSGGGLGTDTQYF
TGTGCCACCAGCGGGGGAGGTCTTGGTACAGATACGCAGTATTTT
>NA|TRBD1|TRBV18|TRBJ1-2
CASSPGTGGGGYTF
TGTGCCAGCTCGCCGGGGACAGGGGGCGGAGGCTACACCTTC
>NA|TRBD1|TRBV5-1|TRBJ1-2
CASSPPGQGDGYTF
TGCGCCAGCAGCCCACCCGGACAGGGGGACGGCTACACCTTC
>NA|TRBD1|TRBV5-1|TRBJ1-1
CASRRWTGPNTEAFF
TGCGCCAGCAGGCGTTGGACAGGCCCGAACACTGAAGCTTTCTTT
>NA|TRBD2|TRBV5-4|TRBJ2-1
CASSSFSGVKFF
TGTGCCAGCAGCTCCTTTAGCGGGGTCAAGTTCTTC
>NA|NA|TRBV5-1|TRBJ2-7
CASRDAGPVVNEQYF
TGCGCCAGCAGGGATGCGGGCCCGGTCGTCAACGAGCAGTACTTC
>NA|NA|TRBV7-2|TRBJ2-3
CASSKGGAADTQYF
TGTGCCAGCAGCAAGGGGGGGGCAGCAGATACGCAGTATTTT
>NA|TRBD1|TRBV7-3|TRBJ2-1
CASSLISGQGSGEQFF
TGTGCCAGCAGCTTAATCTCGGGACAGGGGAGCGGTGAGCAGTTCTTC
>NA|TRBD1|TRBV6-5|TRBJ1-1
CASSYLQGGEAFF
TGTGCCAGCAGTTACCTTCAGGGGGGTGAAGCTTTCTTT
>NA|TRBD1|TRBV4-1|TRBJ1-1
CASSHAPDRVASEAFF
TGCGCCAGCAGCCACGCCCCGGACAGGGTGGCATCCGAAGCTTTCTTT
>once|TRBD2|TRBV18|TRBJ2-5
CASSPSSSSRGETQYF
TGTGCCAGCTCCCCGAGTTCGTCCTCGCGGGGGGAGACCCAGTACTTC